This T cell receptor beta chain was profiled in a study of cytomegalovirus exposure and HLA in healthy donors. Points from the study as a whole: Using a false discovery rate of 0.05, a later analysis showed that around 16,000 TCR beta sequences were associated with HLA alleles. Earlier analysis looked at TCR beta V segments, and most were productive about 87% or about 30% of the time. Associated with cytomegalovirus, according to the listing, were 150 to 200 TCR beta chains.

This PCR relied on a set of 60 Vbeta primers and 13 Jbeta primers. The repertoire was sequenced with immunoSEQ multiplex PCR; TCRdb's copy has only in-frame clones and lacks some. The sample comprises around 80,000 clones, under 80% of which are singletons, and over 7.5% rests with the top ten. As for this clone: Its antigen is not identified.

Looked up from germline, CDR1 is MDHEN and CDR2 is SYDVKM. The CDR3 has 13 amino acids. With 7 bases clipped from V and 2 bases from J, the junction kept 5 bases outside the gene matches. This TCR came from a man between 40 and 49 years old in good health and CMV-seropositive. This chain joins TRBV28 and TRBJ2-7; TRBD2 matches 7 bases. The specimen sequenced was PBMCs. The CDR3: CASTGGQAYEQYF. The CDR3 bases are TGTGCCAGCACGGGGGGTCAGGCCTACGAGCAGTACTTC.